The 12 T cell receptor beta chains below were found in one sample sequenced in a study of OX40 agonist ivuxolimab in advanced cancers. Clones were read by immunoSEQ multiplex PCR, and TCRdb kept only the in-frame ones, dropping some. In the table there are 75,000 to 100,000 clones, around 90% of which are singletons. The material was CD4+ or CD8+ T cells sorted from blood, obtained in a trial of the OX40 agonist ivuxolimab. All receptors derive from an adult with an advanced solid tumor such as melanoma, head and neck, liver or kidney cancer.

J is TRBJ2-1 and V is TRBV7-8, with 7 positions matching TRBD2. The CDR3 covers 15 residues. The J segment lost 2 bases and the V segment lost 5 bases, leaving 6 bases of the junction unmatched. CDR1 and CDR2 from the germline V gene are SGHVS and FQNEAQ. The CDR3: CASSASGLTYNEQFF. The CDR3 coding sequence is TGTGCCAGCAGCGCTAGCGGACTCACCTACAATGAGCAGTTCTTC.

The chain has TRBV28 and TRBJ1-2; D remains ambiguous. This CDR3 spans 16 amino acids. Trimming left V 2 bases short and J 8 bases short, with 21 bases between. CDR1 is MDHEN and CDR2 is SYDVKM in the germline V gene. CDR3 sequence (DNA): TGTGCCAGCAGTTTACAACCCCTGGTACCTTCCAGGGGCTACACCTTC. Encoded protein: CASSLQPLVPSRGYTF.

The V and J genes are TRBV5-1 and TRBJ2-7; 9 positions match TRBD2. V lost 0 bases, J lost 1 base, and 2 bases stayed unmatched. The length of the CDR3 is 15 residues. Germline loops: CDR1 SGHRS, CDR2 YFSETQ. CDR3 nucleotides: TGCGCCAGCAGCTTGGCCAGCGGGGGGTCCTACGAGCAGTACTTC. This encodes CASSLASGGSYEQYF.

The chain has TRBV30 and TRBJ2-2, with a tentative D call TRBD1 (5 bases). Trimming stripped 4 bases from V and 2 bases from J, with 17 bases between. The CDR3 length is 16 residues. In germline, CDR1 is GTSNPN, CDR2 SVGIG (reference sequence). Written as DNA, the CDR3 is TGTGCCTGGACCCTTCTCGGCAGGGTTAACACCGGGGAGCTGTTTTTT. Protein sequence: CAWTLLGRVNTGELFF.

This sequence joins TRBV6-5 and TRBJ1-1, with TRBD1 as a possible D gene (5 bases). V shed 7 bases and J shed 7 bases, with 10 bases lying between them. The CDR3 consists of 11 residues. Germline V gene lookup returns CDR1 MNHEY and CDR2 SVGAGI. The CDR3 is CASNDSDEAFF. CDR3 in DNA: TGTGCCAGCAATGACAGTGATGAAGCTTTCTTT.

The chain recombines TRBV6-1 with TRBJ1-4; D gene ambiguous. Germline V gene sequence: CDR1 MNHNS, CDR2 SASEGT. V lost 4 bases and J 2 bases, leaving 14 bases between the germline ends. This CDR3 has 16 residues. CDR3 amino acids: CASSGSGAATNEKLFF. In DNA, the CDR3 is TGTGCCAGCAGTGGATCAGGCGCGGCGACTAATGAAAAACTGTTTTTT.

The chain combines TRBV27 with TRBJ2-3; D remains unclear. Germline V gene data show CDR1 as MNHEY and CDR2 as SMNVEV (reference sequence). This CDR3 spans 11 amino acids. The germline V and J ends were trimmed by 1 base and 6 bases, with 2 bases remaining between them. The DNA for the CDR3 is TGTGCCAGCAGTTTATATGATACGCAGTATTTT. Residues: CASSLYDTQYF.

As to this clone: A read error may produce the germline difference seen at one junction end. V and J are TRBV4-2 and TRBJ2-1; D possibly corresponds to TRBD1 (6 bases). This CDR3 contains 15 residues. The germline V gene has CDR1 LGHNA and CDR2 YNFKEQ. CDR3: CANSQGTRQLNEQFF. CDR3 bases: TGTGCCAACAGCCAAGGGACAAGGCAGTTGAATGAGCAGTTCTTC.

The chain recombines TRBV30 with TRBJ1-4; 7 bases are a match to TRBD1. Germline V lookup: CDR1 GTSNPN, CDR2 SVGIG (reference sequence). This CDR3 contains 15 residues. Trimming removed 2 bases from V and 8 bases from J; junction bases left unmatched: 11. CDR3 region: CAWSSTGYRGEKLFF. The DNA of the CDR3 is TGTGCCTGGAGTTCGACAGGGTATCGAGGCGAAAAACTGTTTTTT. Drawing the rest from reference TRBV30 and TRBJ1-4, the complete variable domain is SQTIHQWPATLVQPVGSPLSLECTVEGTSNPNLYWYRQAAGRGLQLLFYSVGIGQISSEVPQNLSASRPQDRQFILSSKKLLLSDSGFYLCAWSSTGYRGEKLFFGSGTQLSVL.

The chain carries TRBV9 and TRBJ2-3; possibly TRBD1 for D (5 bases). CDR3 size: 12 residues. Germline loops: CDR1 SGDLS, CDR2 YYNGEE. Trimming removed 3 bases from V and 9 bases from J, with 11 bases in between. CDR3 in DNA: TGTGCCAGCAGCGGATACCAGGGAACGCAGTATTTT. It yields the protein CASSGYQGTQYF.

This clone was counted a single time. The rearrangement joins TRBV11-3 to TRBJ2-2, with 8 bases that match TRBD1. The CDR3 covers 20 residues. Trimming took 0 bases from V and 1 from J; bases not matched to a gene: 13. Germline-derived CDR1 and CDR2 are SGHNT and YENEEA. The CDR3 nucleotides read TGTGCCAGCAGCTTAGACAGGGGGCGCTGGGAAACGGAGAACACCGGGGAGCTGTTTTTT. This encodes CASSLDRGRWETENTGELFF.

The chain recombines TRBV30 with TRBJ2-7; D possibly corresponds to TRBD1 (6 bases). Germline CDR1 and CDR2: GTSNPN and SVGIG (reference sequence). Trimming took off 0 bases at V and 1 base at J, with 13 bases between the two ends. The CDR3 contains 15 residues. CDR3 sequence (DNA): TGTGCCTGGAGTGTACTGGGGGCCGGGTCCTACGAGCAGTACTTC. This translates into CAWSVLGAGSYEQYF. Full variable domain (missing parts from reference TRBV30 and TRBJ2-7): SQTIHQWPATLVQPVGSPLSLECTVEGTSNPNLYWYRQAAGRGLQLLFYSVGIGQISSEVPQNLSASRPQDRQFILSSKKLLLSDSGFYLCAWSVLGAGSYEQYFGPGTRLTVT.